The clone carrying this T cell receptor beta chain was seen ten or more times. Germline V lookup: CDR1 SGHKS, CDR2 YYEKEE (reference sequence). V was cut by 4 bases and J by 2 bases, with 13 bases left in between. The CDR3 consists of 15 residues. TCRdb ran MiXCR on the 5' RACE reads and lists one entry per CDR3 protein. The sample has 80,000 to 85,000 distinct CDR3 sequences, 2.5% to 3% seen once. The sample belongs to a study of neurological immune-mediated disorders. This rearrangement joins TRBV5-5 to TRBJ1-3; no reliable D call. Sequenced material: PBMCs. This sequence originates from a woman in her thirties with multiple sclerosis. CDR3 nucleotides: TGTGCCAGCAGCGGGAGGGCCCCCACTGGAAACACCATATATTTT. This sequence encodes CASSGRAPTGNTIYF. Looking up the rest from reference TRBV5-5 and TRBJ1-3 gives the full variable domain: DAGVTQSPTHLIKTRGQQVTLRCSPISGHKSVSWYQQVLGQGPQFIFQYYEKEERGRGNFPDRFSARQFPNYSSELNVNALLLGDSALYLCASSGRAPTGNTIYFGEGSWLTVV.